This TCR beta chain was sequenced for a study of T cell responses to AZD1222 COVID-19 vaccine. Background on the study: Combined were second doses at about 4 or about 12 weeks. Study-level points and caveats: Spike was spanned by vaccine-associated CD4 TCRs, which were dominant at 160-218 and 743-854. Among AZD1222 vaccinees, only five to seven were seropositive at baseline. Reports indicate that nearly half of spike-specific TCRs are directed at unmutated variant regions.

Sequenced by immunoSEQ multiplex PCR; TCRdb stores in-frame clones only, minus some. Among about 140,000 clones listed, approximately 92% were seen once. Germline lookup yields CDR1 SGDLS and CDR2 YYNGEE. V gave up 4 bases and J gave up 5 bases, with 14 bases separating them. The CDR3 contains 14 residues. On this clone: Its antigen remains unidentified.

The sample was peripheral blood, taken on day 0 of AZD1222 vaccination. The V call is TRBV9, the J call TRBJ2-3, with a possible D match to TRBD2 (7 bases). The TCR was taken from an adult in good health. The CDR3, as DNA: TGTGCCAGCAGCCCTCGAGGGGGGGGAGATACGCAGTATTTT. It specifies CASSPRGGGDTQYF.